This T cell receptor beta chain was recorded in a study of blood T cells in healthy people across ages. Study-level points and caveats: PBMCs that were unsorted prevented a conclusive naive versus antigen-experienced comparison. Per million T cells, TCR beta diversity dropped about linearly as age rose.

Only a few counts were recorded for this clonotype. Antigen: not known. The second PCR ran roughly 6 to 11 cycles with a sample-barcoded 5' primer and J-beta primers. A single record per CDR3 protein comes from TCRdb applying MiXCR to the 5' RACE reads. Of about 1 million distinct CDR3 sequences in the sample, roughly 45% were seen once. The CDR3 spans 14 residues. Looked up from germline, CDR1 is SQVTM and CDR2 is ANQGSEA. J lost 1 base, V lost 6 bases, and 5 bases had no gene match. This receptor was obtained from a woman aged 60-70 years in good health. The material sequenced was blood. The chain uses TRBV29-1 and TRBJ1-1; 10 bases fit TRBD1. The CDR3 sequence is CSVPRDRGNTEAFF. CDR3 DNA: TGCAGCGTCCCACGGGACAGGGGGAACACTGAAGCTTTCTTT.